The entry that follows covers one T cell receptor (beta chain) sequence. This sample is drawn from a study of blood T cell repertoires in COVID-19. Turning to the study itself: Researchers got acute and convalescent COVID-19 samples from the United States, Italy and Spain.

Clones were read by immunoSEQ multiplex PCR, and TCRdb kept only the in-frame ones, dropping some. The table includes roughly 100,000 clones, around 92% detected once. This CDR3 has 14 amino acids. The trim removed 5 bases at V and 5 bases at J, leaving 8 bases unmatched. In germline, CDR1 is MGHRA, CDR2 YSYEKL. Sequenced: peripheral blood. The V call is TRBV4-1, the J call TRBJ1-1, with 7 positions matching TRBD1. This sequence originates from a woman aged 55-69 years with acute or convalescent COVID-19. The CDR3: CASSAPTGRTEAFF. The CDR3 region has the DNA TGCGCCAGCAGCGCCCCGACAGGGAGGACTGAAGCTTTCTTT.